This TCR beta chain was recovered during a study of memory CD4+ T cells and cytomegalovirus serostatus. The wider study: Healthy Belgian adult donors included about nine CMV-positive and 20 to 30 CMV-negative people.

Single viable CD3+CD4+CD8-CD45RO+ cells were sorted as the memory CD4+ T cells. After thawing, CD4+ T cells were positively selected. Libraries were prepared by immunoSEQ multiplex PCR; TCRdb keeps only in-frame clonotypes and omits some of them. This table has over 40,000 clones, around 78% appearing once. V lost 4 bases and J lost 0, with 8 bases in between. Germline CDR1 SGDLS, CDR2 YYNGEE. The CDR3 loop spans 13 amino acids. The chain recombines TRBV9 with TRBJ2-7; D may correspond to TRBD1 or TRBD2 (5 bases each). Specimen: memory CD4+ T cells from blood. The source is an adult in good health and CMV-seronegative. The CDR3 bases are TGTGCCAGCAGCCCCGGGACCTCCTACGAGCAGTACTTC. Protein: CASSPGTSYEQYF. The whole variable domain, remainder taken from reference TRBV9 and TRBJ2-7, is DSGVTQTPKHLITATGQRVTLRCSPRSGDLSVYWYQQSLDQGLQFLIQYYNGEERAKGNILERFSAQQFPDLHSELNLSSLELGDSALYFCASSPGTSYEQYFGPGTRLTVT.